This T cell receptor beta chain was sequenced in a study of Ad26.COV2.S vaccination and SARS-CoV-2 variants. Study-wide findings and caveats: Analyses of TCR breadth and depth may have underestimated total T cell responses.

Details on this clone: The target antigen is unknown.

Profiled with immunoSEQ multiplex PCR; TCRdb holds only in-frame clones, not every one. The data show approximately 250,000 clones, 87% seen once. Treatment given: about 20 received Ad26.COV2.S at low or high dose, single or two shots; about 5 received placebo; per-sample allocation not given. Samples were taken on day 63 after the first vaccine or placebo injection. The specimen comprised peripheral blood, sampled in a trial of Ad26.COV2.S vaccine versus placebo. This clonotype originated in a person aged 18-60 years who received the Ad26.COV2.S COVID-19 vaccine or a placebo.

DNA for the CDR3: TGTGCCAGCAGCTCCCTGAAACGAGCGGGACAGCGTAATGAAAAACTGTTTTTT. Translating gives CASSSLKRAGQRNEKLFF. V and J are TRBV11-2 and TRBJ1-4; 7 bases map to TRBD1. CDR3 length: 18 amino acids. V shed 4 bases, J shed 4 bases, and the junction held 15 bases outside the gene matches. The germline V gene has CDR1 SGHAT and CDR2 FQNNGV.